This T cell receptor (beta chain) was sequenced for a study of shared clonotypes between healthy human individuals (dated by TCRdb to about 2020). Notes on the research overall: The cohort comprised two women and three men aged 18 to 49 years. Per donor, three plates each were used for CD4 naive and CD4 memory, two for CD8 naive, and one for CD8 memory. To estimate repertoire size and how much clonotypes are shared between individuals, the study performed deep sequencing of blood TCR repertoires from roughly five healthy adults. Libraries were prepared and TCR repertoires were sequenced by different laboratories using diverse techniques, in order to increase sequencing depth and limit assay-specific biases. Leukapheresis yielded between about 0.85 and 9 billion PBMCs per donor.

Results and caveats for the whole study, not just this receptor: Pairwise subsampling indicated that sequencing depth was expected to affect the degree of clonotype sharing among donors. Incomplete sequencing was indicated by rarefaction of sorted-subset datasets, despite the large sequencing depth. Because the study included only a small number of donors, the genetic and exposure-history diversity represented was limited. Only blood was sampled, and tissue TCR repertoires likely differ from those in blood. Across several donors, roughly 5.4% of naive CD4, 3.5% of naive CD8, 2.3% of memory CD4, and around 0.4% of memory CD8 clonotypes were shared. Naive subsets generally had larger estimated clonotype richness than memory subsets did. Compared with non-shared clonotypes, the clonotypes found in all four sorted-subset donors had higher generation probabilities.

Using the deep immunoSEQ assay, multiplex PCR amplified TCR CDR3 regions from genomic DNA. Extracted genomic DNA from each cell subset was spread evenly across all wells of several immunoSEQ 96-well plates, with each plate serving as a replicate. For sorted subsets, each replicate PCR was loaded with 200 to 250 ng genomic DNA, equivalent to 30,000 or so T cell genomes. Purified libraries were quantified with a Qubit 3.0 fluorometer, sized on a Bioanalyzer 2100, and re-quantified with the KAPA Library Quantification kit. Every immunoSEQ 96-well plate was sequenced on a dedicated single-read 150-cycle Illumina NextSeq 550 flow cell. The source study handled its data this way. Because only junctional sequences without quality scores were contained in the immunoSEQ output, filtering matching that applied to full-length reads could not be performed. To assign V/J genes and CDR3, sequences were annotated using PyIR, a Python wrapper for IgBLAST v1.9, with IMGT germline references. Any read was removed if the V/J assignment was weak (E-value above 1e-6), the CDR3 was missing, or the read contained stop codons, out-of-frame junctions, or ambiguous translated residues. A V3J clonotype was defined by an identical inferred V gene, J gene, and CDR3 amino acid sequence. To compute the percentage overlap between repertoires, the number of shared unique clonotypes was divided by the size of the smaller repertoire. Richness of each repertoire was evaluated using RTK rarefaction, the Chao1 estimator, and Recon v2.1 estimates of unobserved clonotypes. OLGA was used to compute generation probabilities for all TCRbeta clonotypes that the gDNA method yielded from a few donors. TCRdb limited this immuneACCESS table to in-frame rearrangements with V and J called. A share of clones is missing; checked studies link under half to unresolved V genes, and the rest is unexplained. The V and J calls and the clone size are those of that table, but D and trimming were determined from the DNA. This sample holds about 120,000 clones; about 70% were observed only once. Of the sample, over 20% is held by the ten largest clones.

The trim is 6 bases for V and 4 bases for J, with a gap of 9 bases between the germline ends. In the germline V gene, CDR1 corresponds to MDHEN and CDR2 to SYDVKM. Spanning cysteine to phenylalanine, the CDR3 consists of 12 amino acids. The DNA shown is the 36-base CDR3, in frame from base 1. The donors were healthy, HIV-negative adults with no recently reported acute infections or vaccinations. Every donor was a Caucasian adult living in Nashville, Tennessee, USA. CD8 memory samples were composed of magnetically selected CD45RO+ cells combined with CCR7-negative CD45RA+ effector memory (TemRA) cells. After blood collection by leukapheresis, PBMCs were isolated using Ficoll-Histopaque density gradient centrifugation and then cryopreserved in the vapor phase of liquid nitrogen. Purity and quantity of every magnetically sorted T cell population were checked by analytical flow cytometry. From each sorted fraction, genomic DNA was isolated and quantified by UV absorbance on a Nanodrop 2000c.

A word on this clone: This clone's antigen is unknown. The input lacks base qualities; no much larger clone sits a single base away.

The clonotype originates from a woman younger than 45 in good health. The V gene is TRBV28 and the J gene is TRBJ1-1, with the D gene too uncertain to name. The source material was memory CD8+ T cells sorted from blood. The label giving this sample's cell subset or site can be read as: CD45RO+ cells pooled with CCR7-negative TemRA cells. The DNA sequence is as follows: TGTGCCAGCAGGGGTGGGTTCACTGAAGCTTTCTTT. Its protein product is CASRGGFTEAFF.